The rows below give T cell receptor beta chains drawn from one sample of a study of blood T cell repertoires in COVID-19. Clones were sequenced by immunoSEQ multiplex PCR, and TCRdb holds only the in-frame ones, with some missing. The data show under 140,000 clones, about 70% seen once. The sample comprised peripheral blood. These TCRs come from a woman in her fifties or sixties with acute or convalescent COVID-19. Both conserved end residues are part of each CDR3. The order of the fields is V gene, clone size, D gene, J gene, CDR3 DNA, CDR3 protein. D genes are given only for firm matches. Size values are once, few and many counts, or a class for expanded clones, and some rows have none.

v_call: TRBV2; clone_size: -; d_call: -; j_call: TRBJ2-5; cdr3_nt: TGTGCCTTAAGCGTGAGGGAGACCCAGTACTTC; cdr3_aa: CALSVRETQYF
v_call: TRBV3-1/TRBV3-2; clone_size: few; d_call: TRBD1; j_call: TRBJ1-5; cdr3_nt: TGTGCCAGCAGCTACAGGGGCGAGGGCCAGCCCCAGCATTTT; cdr3_aa: CASSYRGEGQPQHF
v_call: TRBV7-2; clone_size: many; d_call: TRBD2; j_call: TRBJ2-7; cdr3_nt: TGTGCCAGCAGCGTACTAGCGGGGACTGGCGGGCAGTACTTC; cdr3_aa: CASSVLAGTGGQYF
v_call: TRBV29-1; clone_size: -; d_call: -; j_call: TRBJ2-7; cdr3_nt: TGCAGCGTTGAAGGCCAAACAGGGTACGAGCAGTACTTC; cdr3_aa: CSVEGQTGYEQYF
v_call: TRBV9; clone_size: -; d_call: TRBD1; j_call: TRBJ2-3; cdr3_nt: TGTGCCAGCAGCGCGACAGGGGAGAGAGATACGCAGTATTTT; cdr3_aa: CASSATGERDTQYF
v_call: TRBV4-1; clone_size: once; d_call: TRBD1; j_call: TRBJ1-6; cdr3_nt: TGCGCCAGCAGCCAGTTAGGACCTCGCAGGGGGCCACCCCTCCACTTT; cdr3_aa: CASSQLGPRRGPPLHF
v_call: TRBV29-1; clone_size: few; d_call: TRBD2; j_call: TRBJ2-5; cdr3_nt: TGCAGCGTCGAAACTAGCGGGGGCCGGCAAGAGACCCAGTACTTC; cdr3_aa: CSVETSGGRQETQYF
v_call: TRBV5-6; clone_size: -; d_call: -; j_call: TRBJ1-3; cdr3_nt: TGTGCCAGCAGCCTCGAGACACTTTCTGGAAACACCATATATTTT; cdr3_aa: CASSLETLSGNTIYF
v_call: TRBV6-1; clone_size: once; d_call: -; j_call: TRBJ1-1; cdr3_nt: TGTGCCAGCAGTGAAAACTGGGGGGGGAACACTGAAGCTTTCTTT; cdr3_aa: CASSENWGGNTEAFF
v_call: TRBV5-4; clone_size: -; d_call: TRBD1; j_call: TRBJ1-6; cdr3_nt: TGTGCCAGCAGCGCCGACAGGGGAAGGAATTCACCCCTCCACTTT; cdr3_aa: CASSADRGRNSPLHF
v_call: TRBV7-2; clone_size: -; d_call: -; j_call: TRBJ1-2; cdr3_nt: TGTGCCAGCAGCTTGAACAGGGCGAATTATGGCTACACCTTC; cdr3_aa: CASSLNRANYGYTF
v_call: TRBV4-1; clone_size: -; d_call: -; j_call: TRBJ1-5; cdr3_nt: TGCGCCAGCAGCCAAGATATGGTTCAACATAGCAATCAGCCCCAGCATTTT; cdr3_aa: CASSQDMVQHSNQPQHF
v_call: TRBV5-1; clone_size: -; d_call: TRBD1; j_call: TRBJ1-1; cdr3_nt: TGCGCCAGCAGCCCCCGGACAGGGACAGTTTCCACTGAAGCTTTCTTT; cdr3_aa: CASSPRTGTVSTEAFF
v_call: TRBV25-1; clone_size: -; d_call: TRBD1; j_call: TRBJ1-3; cdr3_nt: TGTGCCAGCAGTGAATGGGACAGTGGACCCGGCACCATATATTTT; cdr3_aa: CASSEWDSGPGTIYF
v_call: TRBV5-1; clone_size: few; d_call: -; j_call: TRBJ1-1; cdr3_nt: TGCGCCAGCAGCTTGCAAGGTACAGGGCCCACTGAAGCTTTCTTT; cdr3_aa: CASSLQGTGPTEAFF
v_call: TRBV2; clone_size: -; d_call: TRBD1; j_call: TRBJ1-4; cdr3_nt: TGTGCCAGCAGGGAACAGGGGGCTTATAATGAAAAACTGTTTTTT; cdr3_aa: CASREQGAYNEKLFF
v_call: TRBV6-1; clone_size: -; d_call: -; j_call: TRBJ1-2; cdr3_nt: TGTGCCAGCAGTGAATTCGCAGGTTCAACTAACTATGGCTACACCTTC; cdr3_aa: CASSEFAGSTNYGYTF
v_call: TRBV5-1; clone_size: -; d_call: -; j_call: TRBJ1-6; cdr3_nt: TGCGCCAGCAGCAGCGGGGCCGCGGATTCACCCCTCCACTTT; cdr3_aa: CASSSGAADSPLHF
v_call: TRBV30; clone_size: -; d_call: TRBD1; j_call: TRBJ2-1; cdr3_nt: TGTGCCTGGAGTGTACGGGGGACAGGTGGATTCTACAATGAGCAGTTCTTC; cdr3_aa: CAWSVRGTGGFYNEQFF
v_call: TRBV11-3; clone_size: -; d_call: TRBD1; j_call: TRBJ2-7; cdr3_nt: TGTGCCAGCAGCTCCCGGACAGGGCGCGAGCAGTACTTC; cdr3_aa: CASSSRTGREQYF
v_call: TRBV9; clone_size: few; d_call: -; j_call: TRBJ1-2; cdr3_nt: TGTGCCAGCTTGGATGGGATCAGGGTCGTGAACTATGGCTACACCTTC; cdr3_aa: CASLDGIRVVNYGYTF
v_call: TRBV27; clone_size: -; d_call: -; j_call: TRBJ1-4; cdr3_nt: TGTGCCAGCAGTTTATTCCGGACTAATGAAAAACTGTTTTTT; cdr3_aa: CASSLFRTNEKLFF
v_call: TRBV7-6; clone_size: -; d_call: TRBD1; j_call: TRBJ2-7; cdr3_nt: TGTGCCAGCAGCTACACGGGACAGGGGGACTACGAGCAGTACTTC; cdr3_aa: CASSYTGQGDYEQYF
v_call: TRBV7-2; clone_size: -; d_call: -; j_call: TRBJ1-2; cdr3_nt: TGTGCCAGCAGCTCCCAGGGTCCGGGCCTAAGTTTCTACACCTTC; cdr3_aa: CASSSQGPGLSFYTF
v_call: TRBV21-1; clone_size: -; d_call: -; j_call: TRBJ2-2; cdr3_nt: TGTGCCAGCTCTCCCAGAAGGACAGCGAACACCGGGGAGCTGTTTTTT; cdr3_aa: CASSPRRTANTGELFF
v_call: TRBV7-2; clone_size: -; d_call: TRBD2; j_call: TRBJ2-5; cdr3_nt: TGTGCCAGCAGCTTAGCGGGACTAGCGGGGGGTGTGGCCCAGTACTTC; cdr3_aa: CASSLAGLAGGVAQYF
v_call: TRBV5-1; clone_size: -; d_call: -; j_call: TRBJ2-7; cdr3_nt: TGCGCCAGCAGCCCCGGCAGGTCCCTCTCCTACGAGCAGTACTTC; cdr3_aa: CASSPGRSLSYEQYF
v_call: TRBV7-9; clone_size: once; d_call: -; j_call: TRBJ1-6; cdr3_nt: TGTGCCAGCAGCTTAGAGCCCCTGAATTCACCCCTCCACTTT; cdr3_aa: CASSLEPLNSPLHF
v_call: TRBV5-4; clone_size: -; d_call: -; j_call: TRBJ1-1; cdr3_nt: TGTGCCAGCAGCTTGAAGGGCAGGGGCACTGAAGCTTTCTTT; cdr3_aa: CASSLKGRGTEAFF
v_call: TRBV7-2; clone_size: -; d_call: -; j_call: TRBJ2-5; cdr3_nt: TGTGCCAGCAGCTTTATGGACAGCCGGCGGACCCAGTACTTC; cdr3_aa: CASSFMDSRRTQYF
v_call: TRBV19; clone_size: -; d_call: TRBD1; j_call: TRBJ1-1; cdr3_nt: TGTGCCAGTAGTAGGACAGGGGGGAACACTGAAGCTTTCTTT; cdr3_aa: CASSRTGGNTEAFF